This T cell receptor (beta chain) is drawn from a study of T cells in Graves' hyperthyroidism and ophthalmopathy (dated by TCRdb to the late 2010s). Broadly, across the study: Peripheral blood was sampled at the time of initial diagnosis, prior to any treatment. TCR Vbeta CDR3 sequencing of 130 to 150 peripheral blood samples (more than 40 ophthalmopathy, approximately 80 hyperthyroidism and around 17 progressor patients) is reported in the paper. In addition, the study compared T-cell repertoires in thyroid tissue and in blood from over 5 Graves' hyperthyroidism patients. An independent validation cohort of under 20 hyperthyroidism patients and approximately 17 patients who later progressed to ophthalmopathy tested prospective prediction of ophthalmopathy. The 100 or so discovery patients were divided at random into training and test sets in a 7:3 ratio. To identify distinguishing TCR V-J signatures, a discovery cohort of 100 patients was used, comprising 43 with Graves' ophthalmopathy and about 59 with stable Graves' hyperthyroidism. Once sampling was done, hyperthyroidism patients were given methimazole at a starting dose of 30 mg daily, whereas ophthalmopathy patients were given high-dose intravenous methylprednisolone. Overall results and qualifications from the work: Sample size was not statistically predetermined, and blinding of investigators to group allocation was not performed. Most expanded thyroid clonotypes (frequency above 0.001) were also found in blood, which suggests that blood repertoires may mirror thyroid immune responses. A 13 V-J signature model separated ophthalmopathy from stable hyperthyroidism, with approximately 86% sensitivity and 81% to 83% specificity in cross-validation and 80%/75% in testing. In validation, the model predicted progression to ophthalmopathy with 55% to 71% sensitivity and around 72% specificity, a median of 6.5 months before onset.

Graves' hyperthyroidism was defined as stable when no progression to ophthalmopathy occurred over 18 months of follow-up. The hyperthyroidism patients were between 18 and 65 years old and newly diagnosed, with a disease duration of less than 2 months. The study excluded patients with uncontrolled infections, other autoimmune diseases, pregnancy or lactation. Diagnoses relied on clinical symptoms, serum thyroxine and TRAb, thyroid ultrasound and orbital computed tomography. Ficoll-Paque density gradient centrifugation was used to isolate PBMCs from about 10 ml of fresh peripheral blood. Total RNA was extracted using Trizol reagent, and RNA quality was assessed on an Agilent 2100 Bioanalyzer. TCR beta CDR3 regions were amplified from RNA transcripts. The first round of RT-PCR for the TCR CDR3 was performed with the HTBI primer set and the Qiagen OneStep RT-PCR kit. The libraries were constructed in a second round of multiplex PCR and then size-selected and purified. The libraries were sequenced on an Illumina HiSeq2000 using paired-end 100 bp reads. In the original analysis: Raw data were processed with SOAPnuke, discarding reads with adapters, uncalled bases, mean Phred below 15, or no exact constant-primer or identifier match. COPE v1.2.5 was used to merge the high-quality paired reads, and each unique nucleotide sequence was defined as a clonotype. MiTCR v1.1 was used to align clonotypes to the IMGT TRBV, TRBD and TRBJ reference segments. The analysis was restricted to V-J combinations with a frequency above 0.0001, which together covered 98% to 99.2% of the repertoires. A TCS score was defined as the ratio of F50 (clonal expansion) to E x V (chaos), with BLOSUM62-based TCRdist applied between CDR3 peptides within each V-J. Welch's t-statistics and random forest reduced roughly 530 V-J features to 13, which were used in a naive Bayes classifier (R e1071). The similarity between thyroid and blood repertoires was quantified using the Morisita-Horn index. TCRdb reran the public reads through fastp at Q25 and MiXCR, keeping productive beta chains. Each entry merges the rows of one CDR3 protein and shows their most common DNA and genes. The V and J calls shown here were made by TCRdb, not taken from the authors' results. For this sample the table gives around 700,000 distinct CDR3 sequences, of which roughly 32% were detected only once. Around 31% of the sample comes from the top ten.

This clonotype turned up a few times. This clone's antigen is unknown. A read error may explain this, as a much larger clone is one base away. Per the germline V gene, ENHRY is the CDR1 and SYGVKD is the CDR2. Counted from cysteine to phenylalanine, this CDR3 has 15 amino acids. The read is trimmed to its CDR3 DNA, 45 bases read in frame from base 1. Recombination joined TRBV10-3 with TRBJ2-2; the D gene is possibly TRBD1, with 7 bases matching. The sequence was obtained from a woman aged 40 to 55 with Graves' hyperthyroidism. The sample comprised blood. The DNA sequence is as follows: TGTGCCGTCAGTGAGCTAGACAGGGAGGCCGGGGAGCTGTTTTTT. This encodes CAVSELDREAGELFF.